This T cell receptor (beta chain) was sequenced during a study of cytomegalovirus exposure and HLA in healthy donors (dated by TCRdb to the late 2010s). Looking at the study overall: In an earlier analysis of around 540 of the donors, around 290 Gb of sequence data and just under 120 million unique TCR beta sequences from roughly 190 million T cells were reported. A later analysis re-analyzed previously published TCR beta repertoires from hundreds of donors and added high-resolution HLA genotyping to study TCR occurrence patterns. HLA typing included class I and class II loci at four-digit resolution. The study was designed to test whether signatures of past pathogen exposure could be identified by cataloging public T cell receptors. Across approximately 420 genotyped donors of the cohort, an average of about 240,000 unique TCR beta nucleotide sequences per donor were sequenced, and 15% to 20% of those sequences were non-productive. A separate validation cohort of approximately 130 different subjects was used in addition to the roughly 670-subject first cohort. Rather than using new phenotypic data, the later analysis identified candidate immune exposures from TCR beta sequences and from how often those sequences occurred across donors. Every discovery cohort repertoire had been produced on one sequencing platform. The study profiled the T cell repertoires of some 610 subjects by immunosequencing and related them to cytomegalovirus serostatus. Approximately 310 gigabases of sequencing data and roughly 90 million unique TCR sequences were included in an early release covering under 650 HLA-typed donors. Roughly five DR-DQ haplotypes were handled as single units for association and clustering because linkage in the cohort was strong. A later genetic analysis took genome-wide SNP genotypes for about 65% of the roughly 670 donors and used that subset as a discovery cohort. The study combined high-throughput TCR immunosequencing, statistical association of individual TCRs with disease status, and machine learning to predict cytomegalovirus infection status. Of the approximately 400 genotyped donors, over 65% fell in the genetic ancestry cluster associated with self-reported Caucasian donors. Donor age, sex, ethnicity and CMV serostatus were compiled together with the repertoire data. An earlier analysis of around 580 of the donors used high-throughput TCR beta sequencing to judge whether each TCR beta V gene segment behaved as functional or pseudogenic. The number of donors typed differed by locus, with roughly 620-630 for A, B, C, DRB1 and DQB1, about 500 for DQA1, 600 to 610 for DPA1, and approximately 470 for DPB1. The paper as a whole reports these results and caveats: Specific HLA alleles were associated with 18,000 or so TCR beta sequences at a false discovery rate of 0.05 in a later analysis. Correlated functional status among segregating V segments might reflect linkage disequilibrium, but an unknown experimental factor could not be ruled out. Approximately 18 rarely observed V segments, including chromosome 9 orphons, were excluded from the earlier analysis of about 600 of the donors because counts were too low. In an earlier analysis of 450 to 750 of the donors, most TCR beta V segments appeared in productive rearrangements about 87% or about 30% of the time, broadly matching IMGT annotations. This cohort had only TCR beta chains sequenced, and the lack of alpha or paired-chain data limited which features could be detected. A total of around 150 TCR beta chains were listed by the study as associated with cytomegalovirus. Sequencing depth was assumed to be roughly uniform across donors in the presence/absence analyses, though that assumption may not hold. The 87-base-pair reads could not distinguish some IMGT-functional V segments, including TRBV6-2 and TRBV6-3, so those segments were excluded. The authors suggested that the approach could potentially be generalized to other disease states and immunological phenotypes. The sequencing pipeline was judged likely to have produced a cluster of highly shared sequence variants as a technical artifact. Immune exposure information for the cohort was limited to CMV serostatus. A later genetic analysis reported fewer N-insertions in productive TCRs among donors in an Asian-associated ancestry cluster than the roughly 620-donor mean. An association between a missense DCLRE1C variant and V-gene and J-gene trimming of TCR beta chains was found in a later genetic analysis and replicated in an independent cohort. A later analysis found that HLA-associated TCR beta chains were more clonally expanded and had lower generation probabilities than equally common non-associated chains. Assigning TCR associations to individual alleles was difficult when HLA alleles, especially DR and DQ, strongly co-occurred. In a later analysis, most CMV-associated TCR beta chains were found to appear HLA-restricted, with HLA associations seemingly driven largely by CMV exposure. A later analysis reported that several top co-occurrence clusters appeared linked to parvovirus B19, influenza, CMV and Epstein-Barr virus. In a later analysis, the rate of TCR association differed among HLA loci, with DRB1 alleles having the most associated TCRs and HLA-C alleles having the fewest. A further reported finding was that TCR beta sequences accurately predicted the HLA-A and HLA-B alleles for most subjects in the first cohort. In both the original and validation cohorts, the classifier was reported to diagnose cytomegalovirus status with high specificity and sensitivity. A few of the identified cytomegalovirus-associated TCR beta chains were confirmed in vitro to be specific for cytomegalovirus antigens. Because some donors lacked HLA typing at each locus, the association tests relied only on the typed subset. Most TCR sequences were observed very rarely across donors, whereas some public TCRs were present in many individuals.

Concerning this clone itself: Its antigen is still unknown. Base quality data are lacking; no much larger clone is found one base away.

The library was produced with the immunoSEQ multiplex PCR assay. The multiplex PCR relied on a mix of 60 forward primers for TCR Vbeta segments and 13 reverse primers for TCR Jbeta segments. The CDR3 region of rearranged TCR beta genes was amplified from genomic DNA with a multiplex PCR assay. On the Illumina HiSeq System, the amplified TCR beta libraries were sequenced as 87-base-pair reads. Per the source publication's procedure: Across the 666 repertoires, a later analysis counted roughly 77 million unique TCR beta chains, 9.5 million to 13 million of which were shared by at least two donors. Raw reads were error-corrected and collapsed into unique sequences by a nearest-neighbor algorithm in which closely related sequences were merged to remove PCR and sequencing errors. To assign V, D and J gene segments, CDR3 sequences were aligned to IMGT reference sequences. For a sequence to be retained, a match of at least six nucleotides was required to both a V gene segment and a J gene segment. A rearrangement counted as productive if the CDR3 had no stop codons and remained in frame with V and J, and every other rearrangement counted as non-productive. CDR3 was defined by IMGT convention, running from the second conserved V-encoded cysteine to the conserved J-encoded phenylalanine. Sequences without an unambiguous match to a single V gene segment were excluded from the earlier analysis of several hundred of the donors. An earlier analysis of around 600 of the donors classified V segments as functional when productive rearrangements were above 56.7% and as segregating when the standard deviation between donors was above 5%. A statistical classification framework was built to diagnose cytomegalovirus status from the catalog of TCR beta chain sequences. A later analysis assigned V and J genes by comparing TCR nucleotide sequences with IMGT/GENE-DB human TR gene sequences. In a later analysis, CDR3 sequences and most-parsimonious VDJ recombination scenarios were assigned using the TCRdist pipeline. In a later analysis, every TCR beta chain was defined by the combination of its CDR3 amino acid sequence and its V-gene family, and reads without a unique V-gene family were dropped. In a later analysis, 550 to 650 highly shared, low-generation-probability nucleotide sequences were removed to address suspected cross-contamination and a sequencing artifact. In a later analysis, a clonal expansion index for each public chain was calculated from normalized within-repertoire ranks of inferred template counts. In a later analysis, generation probabilities were computed with a VDJ recombination model fitted to out-of-frame rearrangements, and the resulting probabilities were checked against IGoR. In a later analysis, hypergeometric tests were used to score TCR-TCR, TCR-HLA and TCR-CMV co-occurrence, with a repertoire-size bias correction applied to TCR pairs. To estimate false discovery rates, a later analysis permuted the HLA or CMV assignments 20 times. In a later analysis, co-occurring TCRs were grouped with DBSCAN, and TCRdist sequence similarity was added when clustering was performed within HLA-allele-positive subsets. Repertoires with fewer than 30,000 or more than 120,000 public chains were left out of co-occurrence clustering, as were a handful of repertoires with anomalous nucleotide sharing. TCRdb re-hosts the immuneACCESS table, in-frame sequences only. Its copies lack some clones; in the studies checked, an unresolved V gene accounts for under half of them, and the cause for the rest is not known. V and J calls and clone size are as listed in that table; D and trimming were resolved from the DNA. The sample table records 76,000 or so clones; 73% of these occur just once. The ten largest clones take up about 16% of the sample.

In total, about 650 healthy bone marrow donors made up the cohort. Cohort members were all nominally healthy when sampled, although unrecorded immune exposures were likely present. The donor was CMV seropositive and was included in the group of approximately 300 seropositive cohort members. Every donor gave a peripheral blood sample, and the peripheral blood mononuclear cells from that sample were used for TCR beta sequencing. The Qiagen DNeasy Blood Extraction Kit was used to extract genomic DNA from the blood cell samples. V is cut back by 1 base and J by 5 bases, with 15 bases in the junction unmatched. The CDR3 starts with the cysteine, ends with the phenylalanine, and has 18 residues. The DNA shown is the 54-base CDR3, in frame from base 1. According to the germline V gene, CDR1 reads LGHNA and CDR2 reads YNFKEQ.

This sequence originates from a woman in her forties in good health and CMV-seropositive. Source material: PBMCs. This sequence uses TRBV4-2 and TRBJ1-2; 8 bases in between match TRBD1. This receptor carries the CDR3 CASSQVGQGALLGYGYTF. The sequenced DNA is TGTGCCAGCAGCCAAGTGGGCCAGGGGGCGTTATTGGGATATGGCTACACCTTC.